These T cell receptor beta chains were read from a single sample in a study of blood T cells in healthy people across ages. One entry per CDR3 protein results from TCRdb running MiXCR on the 5' RACE reads. The sample shows hundreds of thousands of distinct CDR3 sequences, around 45% of them seen only once. The sample comprised blood. Receptors originate from a woman aged 60 to 75 in good health. Each CDR3 is given with its conserved first and last residue. The D gene is left open where the match is weak. Size tells how often a clone was seen (once, few, many) or the class of an expanded clone, and some rows leave it out.

TRBV7-2	TRBD1	.	TRBJ2-7	CASSRGGTGNYEQYF	TGTGCCAGCAGCCGAGGGGGGACAGGGAATTACGAGCAGTACTTC
TRBV20-1	.	few	TRBJ2-5	CSATRGSFDKQYF	TGCAGTGCTACTCGAGGTAGCTTCGATAAGCAGTACTTC
TRBV12-3/TRBV12-4	.	.	TRBJ1-2	CASGWGAYYGYTF	TGTGCCAGCGGTTGGGGCGCCTACTATGGCTACACCTTC
TRBV10-3	TRBD2	once	TRBJ2-1	CAISSGLVYNEQFF	TGTGCCATTAGTTCGGGACTAGTGTACAATGAGCAGTTCTTC
TRBV20-1	.	.	TRBJ1-3	CSARGPGNTIYF	TGCAGTGCTAGAGGCCCTGGAAACACCATATATTTT
TRBV28	.	.	TRBJ2-1	CASSLGLSLRDNEQFF	TGTGCCAGCAGTTTAGGACTGAGTCTGCGGGACAATGAGCAGTTCTTC
TRBV6-5	.	.	TRBJ2-1	CASSYSGARNEQFF	TGTGCCAGCAGTTATTCAGGGGCGCGGAATGAGCAGTTCTTC
TRBV20-1	.	.	TRBJ2-5	CSALAVGQETQYF	TGCAGTGCTCTTGCCGTGGGCCAAGAGACCCAGTACTTC
TRBV6-2/TRBV6-3	TRBD1	few	TRBJ2-7	CASSYLLTGAYEQYF	TGTGCCAGCAGCTACTTACTGACAGGGGCCTACGAGCAGTACTTC
TRBV11-2	TRBD1	.	TRBJ2-2	CASSLWTGGTVGELFF	TGTGCCAGCAGCTTGTGGACAGGGGGAACGGTCGGGGAGCTGTTTTTT
TRBV16	.	.	TRBJ2-1	CASSQSVGKGAYNEQFF	TGTGCCAGCAGCCAATCTGTAGGGAAGGGGGCCTACAATGAGCAGTTCTTC
TRBV12-3/TRBV12-4	.	many	TRBJ2-1	CASSFPDQTNNEQFF	TGTGCCAGCAGTTTCCCGGACCAGACAAACAATGAGCAGTTCTTC
TRBV25-1	.	few	TRBJ1-2	CASSNGYGYTF	TGTGCCAGCAGTAATGGCTATGGCTACACCTTC
TRBV2	.	.	TRBJ2-7	CASSGGGSPYEQYF	TGTGCCAGCAGTGGGGGAGGATCCCCCTACGAGCAGTACTTC
TRBV6-5	TRBD2	.	TRBJ2-7	CASSPGLGIYEQYF	TGTGCCAGCAGTCCGGGACTAGGCATCTACGAGCAGTACTTC
TRBV20-1	.	.	TRBJ1-2	CSARRQAGKYGYTF	TGCAGTGCTAGACGACAGGCGGGGAAGTATGGCTACACCTTC
TRBV3-1	TRBD2	many	TRBJ2-7	CASSQVSTGGSEQYF	TGTGCCAGCAGCCAAGTTTCGACGGGAGGTAGCGAGCAGTACTTC
TRBV12-3/TRBV12-4	TRBD2	few	TRBJ2-7	CASSLSRDASGTYEQYF	TGTGCCAGCAGTTTATCCCGGGACGCTAGCGGTACCTACGAGCAGTACTTC
TRBV7-2	TRBD1	.	TRBJ1-1	CASSRNRGTEAFF	TGTGCCAGCAGCCGTAACAGGGGTACTGAAGCTTTCTTT
TRBV9	.	few	TRBJ2-1	CASSVDGLGGVRQFF	TGTGCCAGCAGCGTAGATGGGTTGGGGGGAGTGAGGCAGTTCTTC
TRBV27	.	.	TRBJ2-7	CASRGMDGPYEQYF	TGTGCCAGCAGGGGAATGGACGGACCCTACGAGCAGTACTTC
TRBV20-1	TRBD1	few	TRBJ2-3	CSAVGQASTDTQYF	TGCAGTGCGGTAGGACAGGCCAGCACAGATACGCAGTATTTT
TRBV6-2/TRBV6-3	.	few	TRBJ2-7	CASSPYRESYEQYF	TGTGCCAGCAGTCCATACAGGGAGTCCTACGAGCAGTACTTC
TRBV7-9	.	.	TRBJ1-1	CASSSTGQQLMNTEAFF	TGTGCCAGCAGTTCCACCGGACAGCAGCTCATGAACACTGAAGCTTTCTTT
TRBV6-6	.	few	TRBJ2-1	CASSSNWPSNEQFF	TGTGCCAGCAGTTCCAACTGGCCCTCCAATGAGCAGTTCTTC
TRBV2	TRBD1	.	TRBJ2-7	CASSGTGASYEQYF	TGTGCCAGCAGTGGGACAGGGGCCTCCTACGAGCAGTACTTC
TRBV7-9	TRBD2	.	TRBJ2-5	CASSLWASGRETQYF	TGTGCCAGCAGCTTATGGGCTAGCGGGAGAGAGACCCAGTACTTC
TRBV7-9	.	few	TRBJ2-1	CASKPYIDNEQFF	TGTGCCAGCAAGCCCTATATCGACAATGAGCAGTTCTTC
TRBV5-6	.	.	TRBJ1-1	CASSYQELEAFF	TGTGCCAGCAGCTACCAAGAACTAGAAGCTTTCTTT
TRBV12-3/TRBV12-4	.	.	TRBJ2-5	CASSLTGQETRYF	TGTGCCAGCAGTTTAACAGGGCAAGAGACCCGGTACTTC
TRBV4-1	TRBD2	many	TRBJ2-5	CASSQGTSGGYQETQYF	TGCGCCAGCAGCCAAGGGACTAGCGGGGGGTACCAAGAGACCCAGTACTTC
TRBV7-2	.	few	TRBJ2-2	CASSLGPGNTGELFF	TGTGCCAGCAGCTTAGGCCCAGGGAACACCGGGGAGCTGTTTTTT
TRBV27	TRBD1	few	TRBJ2-1	CASSLEGQGHNEQFF	TGTGCCAGCAGCCTCGAGGGACAGGGTCATAATGAGCAGTTCTTC
TRBV28	TRBD2	once	TRBJ2-1	CASSLFPGGTYNEQFF	TGTGCCAGCAGTTTATTTCCGGGAGGCACCTACAATGAGCAGTTCTTC
TRBV20-1	TRBD1	.	TRBJ1-1	CSARTVTGERNTKAFF	TGCAGTGCTAGGACGGTAACAGGGGAGAGAAACACTAAAGCTTTCTTT
TRBV7-9	.	.	TRBJ1-6	CASSLRAGDNSPLHF	TGTGCCAGCAGCTTACGGGCAGGGGACAATTCACCCCTCCACTTT
TRBV5-5	TRBD2	.	TRBJ2-1	CASSYSRSGSNEQFF	TGTGCCAGCAGCTACTCGCGTAGCGGGAGCAATGAGCAGTTCTTC
TRBV6-6	.	.	TRBJ1-6	CASSPSTSLHF	TGTGCCAGCAGCCCGAGTACATCCCTCCACTTT
TRBV15	TRBD2	few	TRBJ2-5	CATSPSGNVGETQYF	TGTGCCACCAGCCCTAGCGGGAATGTTGGAGAGACCCAGTACTTC
TRBV6-2/TRBV6-3	.	.	TRBJ2-3	CASSYTGSRASTDTQYF	TGTGCCAGCAGTTACACAGGCTCTCGTGCTAGCACAGATACGCAGTATTTT
TRBV20-1	TRBD1	once	TRBJ1-2	CSATGQAFSNYGYTF	TGCAGTGCTACGGGACAGGCCTTTTCTAACTATGGCTACACCTTC
TRBV28	.	.	TRBJ1-1	CASSFFDTMNTEAFF	TGTGCCAGCAGTTTTTTTGACACTATGAACACTGAAGCTTTCTTT
TRBV6-5	.	many	TRBJ2-1	CASSYGPPRLGPYNEQFF	TGTGCCAGCAGTTACGGACCCCCTCGACTTGGCCCCTACAATGAGCAGTTCTTC
TRBV12-3/TRBV12-4	TRBD2	few	TRBJ2-7	CASSSSGVYEQYF	TGTGCCAGCAGTTCTAGCGGTGTCTACGAGCAGTACTTC
TRBV20-1	.	few	TRBJ2-7	CSASTGATNEQYF	TGCAGTGCCTCGACCGGGGCTACCAACGAGCAGTACTTC
TRBV6-2/TRBV6-3	.	.	TRBJ1-2	CASSQGQFYGYTF	TGTGCCAGCAGTCAAGGACAGTTCTATGGCTACACCTTC
TRBV7-9	.	.	TRBJ1-1	CASSGGAVNTEAFF	TGTGCCAGCAGCGGTGGGGCGGTGAACACTGAAGCTTTCTTT
TRBV18	.	.	TRBJ1-6	CASSPPEHSNSPLHF	TGTGCCAGCTCACCACCGGAACACTCAAATTCACCCCTCCACTTT
TRBV20-1	TRBD1	few	TRBJ1-2	CSASDTGELNYGYTF	TGCAGTGCTAGCGATACAGGGGAACTTAACTATGGCTACACCTTC